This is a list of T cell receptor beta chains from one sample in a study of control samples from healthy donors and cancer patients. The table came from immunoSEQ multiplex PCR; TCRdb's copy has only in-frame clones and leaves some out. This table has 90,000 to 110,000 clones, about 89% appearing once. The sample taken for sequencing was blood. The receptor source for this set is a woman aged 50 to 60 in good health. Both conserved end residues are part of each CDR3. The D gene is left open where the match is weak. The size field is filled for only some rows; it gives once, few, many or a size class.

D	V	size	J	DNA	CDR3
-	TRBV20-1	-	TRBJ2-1	TGCAGTGCTAGTGGGGGGGCCTACCTCGTCAATGAGCAGTTCTTC	CSASGGAYLVNEQFF
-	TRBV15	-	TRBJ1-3	TGTGCCACCAGCAGAGTGGGTTTAAGCTCTGGAAACACCATATATTTT	CATSRVGLSSGNTIYF
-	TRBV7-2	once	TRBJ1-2	TGTGCCAGCAGCCCCGTCGGGGCCGCTAACTATGGCTACACCTTC	CASSPVGAANYGYTF
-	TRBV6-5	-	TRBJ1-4	TGTGCCAGCAAGTCCACAACTAATGAAAAACTGTTTTTT	CASKSTTNEKLFF
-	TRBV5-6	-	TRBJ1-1	TGTACCAGCAGCTTACTCCGGGCAAACACTGAAGCTTTCTTT	CTSSLLRANTEAFF
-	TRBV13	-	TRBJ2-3	TGTGCCAGCAGCTTGGGAAGCACAGATACGCAGTATTTT	CASSLGSTDTQYF
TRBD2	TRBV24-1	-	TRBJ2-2	TGTGCCACCAGTGATCCTGGGGGGGGCACCGGGGAGCTGTTTTTT	CATSDPGGGTGELFF
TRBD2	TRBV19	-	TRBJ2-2	TGTGCCAGTTTCCCGAGGCCATTAGCGGGTTTGCCCGGGGAGCTGTTTTTT	CASFPRPLAGLPGELFF
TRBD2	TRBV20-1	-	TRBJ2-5	TGCAGTGCTAGTCTGGGGACTAGCGCGGAGACCCAGTACTTC	CSASLGTSAETQYF
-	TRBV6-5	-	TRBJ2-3	TGTGCCAGCAGGGGGAGCACAGATACGCAGTATTTT	CASRGSTDTQYF
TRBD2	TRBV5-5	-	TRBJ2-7	TGTGCCAGCAGCCGGGAGGGCCACAGCTACGAGCAGTACTTC	CASSREGHSYEQYF
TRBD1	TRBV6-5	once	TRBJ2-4	TGTGCCAGCAGTTACTCGGGACAGGGGACGAACATTCAGTACTTC	CASSYSGQGTNIQYF
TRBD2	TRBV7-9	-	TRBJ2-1	TGTGCCAGCAGAAGCGGGGATGAAGGCTACAATGAGCAGTTCTTC	CASRSGDEGYNEQFF
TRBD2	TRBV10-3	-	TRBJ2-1	TGTGCCATCAGTGAGTCGATAACTAGCGGGGCCTACAATGAGCAGTTCTTC	CAISESITSGAYNEQFF
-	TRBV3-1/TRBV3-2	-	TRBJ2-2	TGTGCCAGCAGCCAGCGCGGGGAGTGGGGGTCCGGGGAGCTGTTTTTT	CASSQRGEWGSGELFF
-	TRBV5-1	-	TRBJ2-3	TGCGCCAGCAGCTTGGGGATGAGAGATACGCAGTATTTT	CASSLGMRDTQYF
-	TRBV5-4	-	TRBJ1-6	TGTGCCAGCAGCTTGGGTGAAGGGGGACGGGGCTTTCGGCCCCTCCACTTT	CASSLGEGGRGFRPLHF
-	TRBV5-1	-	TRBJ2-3	TGCGCCAGCAGACCCACTGGGACAGATACGCAGTATTTT	CASRPTGTDTQYF
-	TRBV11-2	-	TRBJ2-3	TGTGCCAGCAGCCCTAGGGCCCTTGGTAAGGGGTATTTT	CASSPRALGKGYF
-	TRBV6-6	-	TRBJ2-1	TGTGCCAGCAGTTACTTGGCGGGATTCTACAATGAGCAGTTCTTC	CASSYLAGFYNEQFF
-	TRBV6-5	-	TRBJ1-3	TGTGCCAGCAGTCGGGTCTCTGGAAACACCATATATTTT	CASSRVSGNTIYF
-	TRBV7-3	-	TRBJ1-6	TGTGCCAGCAGCCTGTCCGGAAGGAATTCACCCCTCCACTTT	CASSLSGRNSPLHF
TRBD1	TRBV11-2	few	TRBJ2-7	TGTGCCAGCAGCTATCGACAGGGGTCTTACGAGCAGTACTTC	CASSYRQGSYEQYF
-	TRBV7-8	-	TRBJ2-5	TGTGCCAGCAGCTTAGCGCAGGGAGGTCGGGAGACCCAGTACTTC	CASSLAQGGRETQYF
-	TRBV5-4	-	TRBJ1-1	TGTGCCAGCAGCTTTCCAGGGCCCATGAACACTGAAGCTTTCTTT	CASSFPGPMNTEAFF
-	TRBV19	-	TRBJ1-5	TGTGCCAGTAGTACCTTACTGGAGCCGGAGCCCCAGCATTTT	CASSTLLEPEPQHF
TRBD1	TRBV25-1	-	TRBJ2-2	TGTGCCAGCAGGACAGGGTACACCGGGGAGCTGTTTTTT	CASRTGYTGELFF
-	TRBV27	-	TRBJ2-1	TGTGCCAGCAGTTGGACGTTTGGCAATGAGCAGTTCTTC	CASSWTFGNEQFF
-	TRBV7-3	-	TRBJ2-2	TGTGCCAGCAGCTCCGGGACAAAGGTTGAAGGGGAGCTGTTTTTT	CASSSGTKVEGELFF
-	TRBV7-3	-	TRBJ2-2	TGTGCCAGCAGCTTACTGGGGGGAACGAACACCGGGGAGCTGTTTTTT	CASSLLGGTNTGELFF
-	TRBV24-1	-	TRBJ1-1	TGTGCCACCAGTGATTGGGGGGGCACTGAAGCTTTCTTT	CATSDWGGTEAFF
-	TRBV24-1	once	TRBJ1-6	TGTGCCACCAGTGAGGGTAGGAATAATTCACCCCTCCACTTT	CATSEGRNNSPLHF
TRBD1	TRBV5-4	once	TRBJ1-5	TGTGCCAGCAGCTCCGACAGGGCTAATCAGCCCCAGCATTTT	CASSSDRANQPQHF
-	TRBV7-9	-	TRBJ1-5	TGTGCCAGCAGCCCACTAGGGCCCCTCGGGAATCAGCCCCAGCATTTT	CASSPLGPLGNQPQHF
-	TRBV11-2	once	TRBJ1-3	TGTGCCAGCAGCTGGCTTGGAGGAAACACCATATATTTT	CASSWLGGNTIYF
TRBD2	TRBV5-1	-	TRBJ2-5	TGCGCCAGCAGTGGGGGACTAGCGCCAGTAACCGCCTCGGAGACCCAGTACTTC	CASSGGLAPVTASETQYF
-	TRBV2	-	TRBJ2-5	TGTGCCAGCCAAGAAGGGGGGAAGTTGCGGGAGACCCAGTACTTC	CASQEGGKLRETQYF
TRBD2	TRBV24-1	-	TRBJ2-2	TGTGCCACCAGCGACGACAGGGCTAGCGGGAGCCTCACCGGGGAGCTGTTTTTT	CATSDDRASGSLTGELFF
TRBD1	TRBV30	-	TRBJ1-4	TGTGCCTGGAGTGGACAGGGGGGGCGGCTATCAACTAATGAAAAACTGTTTTTT	CAWSGQGGRLSTNEKLFF
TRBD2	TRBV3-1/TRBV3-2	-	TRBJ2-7	TGTGCCAGCAGCCAAGCGGGGGGGGACGAGCAGTACTTC	CASSQAGGDEQYF
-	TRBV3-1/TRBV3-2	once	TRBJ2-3	TGTGCCAGCAGCCCTCAGAGCACAGATACGCAGTATTTT	CASSPQSTDTQYF
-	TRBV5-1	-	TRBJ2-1	TGCGCCAGCAGCCCTCCCAGGTTGGGGGCTATCGGTGAGCAGTTCTTC	CASSPPRLGAIGEQFF
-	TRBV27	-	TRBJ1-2	TGTGCCAGCAGGCCGACTCAGGGTTGGGGGAACTATGGCTACACCTTC	CASRPTQGWGNYGYTF
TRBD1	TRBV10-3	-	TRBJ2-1	TGTGCCATCAGTCTACCCGGGACAGGAATTGGGAATGAGCAGTTCTTC	CAISLPGTGIGNEQFF
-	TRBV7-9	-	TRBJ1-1	TGTGCCAGCAGCCCCGAAGGGGCTATGAACACTGAAGCTTTCTTT	CASSPEGAMNTEAFF
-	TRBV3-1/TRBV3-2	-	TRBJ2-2	TGTGCCAGCAGCCAATGGACAGATAACACCGGGGAGCTGTTTTTT	CASSQWTDNTGELFF
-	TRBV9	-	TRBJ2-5	TGTGCCAGCAGCGTAGCGCAAGGGTGGGAGCAAGAGACCCAGTACTTC	CASSVAQGWEQETQYF
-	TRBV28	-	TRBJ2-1	TGTGCCAGCAGTTTCGCCCCTTGGAGGACTCTATACAATGAGCAGTTCTTC	CASSFAPWRTLYNEQFF
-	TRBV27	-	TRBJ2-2	TGTGCCAGCAGTAGGAATACGAACACCGGGGAGCTGTTTTTT	CASSRNTNTGELFF
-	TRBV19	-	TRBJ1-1	TGTGCCAGTAGTATTTCGCCGGGTCAAGCTTTCTTT	CASSISPGQAFF
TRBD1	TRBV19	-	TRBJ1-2	TGTGCCAGTAGGATAACCGGGACAGCCTATGGCTACACCTTC	CASRITGTAYGYTF
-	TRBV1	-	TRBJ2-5	TGCACCAGCAGCCAAGTCTTCCAGCGGGGGCGCCAAGAGACCCAGTACTTC	CTSSQVFQRGRQETQYF
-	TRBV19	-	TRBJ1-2	TGTGCCAGTAGTATACAGGGTTTTGAGGGCTACACCTTC	CASSIQGFEGYTF
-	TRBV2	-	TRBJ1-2	TGTGCCAGCATACAGACTTATGGCTACACCTTC	CASIQTYGYTF
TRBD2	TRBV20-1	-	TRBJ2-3	TGCAGTGCTAGTGGTGCGGGGGGCTATGGCACAGATACGCAGTATTTT	CSASGAGGYGTDTQYF
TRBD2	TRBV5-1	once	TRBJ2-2	TGCGCCAGCAGCTGGGCGGGGGAGGCCACCGGGGAGCTGTTTTTT	CASSWAGEATGELFF
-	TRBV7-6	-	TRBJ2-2	TGTGCCAGCAGCCCCCCACAGCAAACTAGGGCGGCCGGGGAGCTGTTTTTT	CASSPPQQTRAAGELFF
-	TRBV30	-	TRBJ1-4	TGTGCCTGGAGTGTACCTGGGGAGAGGGATGAAAAACTGTTTTTT	CAWSVPGERDEKLFF
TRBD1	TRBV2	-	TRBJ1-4	TGTGCCAGCACTAGGGACAGGGAGCAAAAACTGTTTTTT	CASTRDREQKLFF
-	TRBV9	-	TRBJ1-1	TGTGCCAGCAGCGTAGGAGCCGCGAACACTGAAGCTTTCTTT	CASSVGAANTEAFF